The clone carrying this TCR beta chain occurred a few times. Antigen unknown. One end of the junction fails to match germline, which may point to a read error. The data were obtained in a study of neurological immune-mediated disorders. Whole-study findings and limits: Private repertoires in all groups were suggested, as expanded clones shared no CDR3 amino acid sequences across subjects. One related-CDR3 cluster, which may be a signature, held the repertoires of 18 of 34 multiple sclerosis patients after phylogenetic grouping.

CDR3 length: 18 amino acids. CDR1 SEHNR and CDR2 FQNEAQ come from the germline V gene (reference sequence). The method for making cDNA was 5'RACE, and it used 10-nucleotide random UMIs. TCRdb re-derived calls from the 5' RACE reads in MiXCR, one entry per CDR3 protein. The table shows tens of thousands of distinct CDR3 sequences, with 3.9% occurring only once. Unsorted libraries came from 2 million PBMCs stored at -80 °C. This sequence joins TRBV7-9 and TRBJ1-6; D ambiguous. Sequenced sample: PBMCs. This TCR derives from a man in his thirties or forties with multiple sclerosis. CDR3 loop: CASSLGELGGQIGSPLHF. The CDR3 DNA reads as TGTGCCAGCAGCTTAGGGGAGTTGGGAGGGCAGATCGGTTCACCCCTACACTTT.